This T cell receptor (beta chain) was captured in a study of T cells in Graves' hyperthyroidism and ophthalmopathy. Study-level findings and limits: Most expanded thyroid clonotypes above 0.001 also appeared in blood.

The V end lost 7 bases, the J end lost 6 bases, and 11 bases lay between the germline ends. Germline CDR1 is SQVTM and CDR2 is ANQGSEA. CDR3 length equals 11 residues. First hyperthyroidism diagnosis is when the blood sample was obtained, before any ophthalmopathy symptoms. Amplified regions were TCR beta CDR3 sequences from RNA transcripts. First-round RT-PCR targeting the TCR CDR3 was performed with the HTBI primer set. TCRdb re-derived calls from the multiplex PCR reads in MiXCR, one entry per CDR3 protein. The table lists approximately 600,000 distinct CDR3 sequences, about 15% of them singletons, with about 5.8% in the top ten. This clonotype was counted only a few times. Its antigen remains unknown.

This TCR came from a woman between 25 and 40 years old with Graves' hyperthyroidism that later progressed to Graves' ophthalmopathy. The sequenced sample consisted of blood. The J gene is TRBJ2-3, the V gene TRBV29-1; no clear D. CDR3 nucleotides: TGCAGCGCCCGCCTAGAGGATACGCAGTATTTT. As protein: CSARLEDTQYF.